This TCR beta chain was observed in a study of shared clonotypes between healthy human individuals. V lost 5 bases and J lost 7, with 12 bases in between. The germline CDR1 and CDR2 sequences are MNHNS and SASEGT. This CDR3 has 12 amino acids. Measured with immunoSEQ multiplex PCR; TCRdb has only the in-frame clones, and not every one. In the table there are millions of clones, 93% of which are singletons. The genes are TRBV6-1 and TRBJ2-7; D gene ambiguous. Sequences were obtained from naive CD4+ T cells from PBMCs. The subset here: CD45RA+ positively selected. The TCR originated in a man aged 18 to 29 in good health. Some clones in this sample may be carry-over from other donors' samples. In nucleotides, the CDR3 is TGTGCCAGCAGTTTCCCGGGTGGGGAGCAGTACTTC. Its translation: CASSFPGGEQYF.